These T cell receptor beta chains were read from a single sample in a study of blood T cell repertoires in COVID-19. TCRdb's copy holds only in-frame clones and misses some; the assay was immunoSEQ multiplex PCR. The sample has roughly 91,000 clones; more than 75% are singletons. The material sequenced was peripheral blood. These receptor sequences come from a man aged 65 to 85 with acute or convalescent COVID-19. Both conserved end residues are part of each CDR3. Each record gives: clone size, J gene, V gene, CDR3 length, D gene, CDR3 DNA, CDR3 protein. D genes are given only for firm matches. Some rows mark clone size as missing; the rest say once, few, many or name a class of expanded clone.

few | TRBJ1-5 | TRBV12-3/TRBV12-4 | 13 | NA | TGTGCCAGCAGTTTAGACTGGGCTCGGCCCCAGCATTTT | CASSLDWARPQHF
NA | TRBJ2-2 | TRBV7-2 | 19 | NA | TGTGCCAGCAGCTATATCGCGGACATCAGCCTAATACACACCGGGGAGCTGTTTTTT | CASSYIADISLIHTGELFF
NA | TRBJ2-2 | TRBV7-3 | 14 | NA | TGTGCCAGCAGCCGCATGGGGGGCACCGGGGAGCTGTTTTTT | CASSRMGGTGELFF
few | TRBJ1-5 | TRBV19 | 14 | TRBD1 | TGTGCCAGTAGTGACGACAGGGGGCTACCGCCCCAGCATTTT | CASSDDRGLPPQHF
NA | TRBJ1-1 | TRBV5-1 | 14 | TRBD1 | TGCGCCAGCAGTAGGGACAGCGGGAACACTGAAGCTTTCTTT | CASSRDSGNTEAFF
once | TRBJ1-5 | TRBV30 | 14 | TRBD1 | TGTGCCTGGAGCCCCGGACAGGGCGCTCAGCCCCAGCATTTT | CAWSPGQGAQPQHF
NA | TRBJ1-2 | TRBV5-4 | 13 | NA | TGTGCCAGCAGCCGACAAGGACAATATGGCTACACCTTC | CASSRQGQYGYTF
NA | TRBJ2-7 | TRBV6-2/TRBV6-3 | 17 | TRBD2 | TGTGCCAGCAGTTACAGGCAGCTTAGCGGGAGCGAAAACGAGCAGTACTTC | CASSYRQLSGSENEQYF
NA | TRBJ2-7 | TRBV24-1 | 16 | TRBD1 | TGTGCCACCAGTGACTCCTGGACAGGGGGGATTGGAGAGCAGTACTTC | CATSDSWTGGIGEQYF
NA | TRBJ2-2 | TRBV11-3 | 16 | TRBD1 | TGTGCCAGCAGCACACGGCAGGGGGCGAACACCGGGGAGCTGTTTTTT | CASSTRQGANTGELFF
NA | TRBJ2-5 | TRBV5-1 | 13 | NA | TGCGCCAGCACGGTTGCTCTTCAAGAGACCCAGTACTTC | CASTVALQETQYF
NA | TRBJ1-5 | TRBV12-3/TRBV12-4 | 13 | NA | TGTGCCAGCAGTCGGACAGAGGATCAGCCCCAGCATTTT | CASSRTEDQPQHF
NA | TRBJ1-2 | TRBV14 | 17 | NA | TGTGCCAGCAGCCAAGCGGGGGGCACCCCCAATAACTATGGCTACACCTTC | CASSQAGGTPNNYGYTF
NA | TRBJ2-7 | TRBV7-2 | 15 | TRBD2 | TGTGCCAGCAGCTCAGGACTAGCGGGAGCCTACGAGCAGTACTTC | CASSSGLAGAYEQYF
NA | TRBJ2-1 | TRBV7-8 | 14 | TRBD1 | TGTGCCAGCAGTCGGACAGGGGCGGGCAATGAGCAGTTCTTC | CASSRTGAGNEQFF
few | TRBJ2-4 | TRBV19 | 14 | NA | TGTGCCACGAGGGGGGAGGGGGCCAAAAACATTCAGTACTTC | CATRGEGAKNIQYF
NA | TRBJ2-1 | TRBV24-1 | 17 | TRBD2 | TGTGCCACCAGTGATCCGTCTAGCGGGAGCTCCTACAATGAGCAGTTCTTC | CATSDPSSGSSYNEQFF
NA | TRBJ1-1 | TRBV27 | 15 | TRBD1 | TGTGCCAGCAGTTTAACGGCAGGGGGCACCACTGAAGCTTTCTTT | CASSLTAGGTTEAFF
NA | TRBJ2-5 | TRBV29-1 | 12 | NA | TGCAGCGTCGAACGGGTAACGGAGACCCAGTACTTC | CSVERVTETQYF
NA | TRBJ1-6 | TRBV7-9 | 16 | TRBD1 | TGTGCCAGCAGCTTAGATACCGGGACAGGGGGCTCACCCCTCCACTTT | CASSLDTGTGGSPLHF
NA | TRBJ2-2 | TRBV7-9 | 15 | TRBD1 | TGTGCCAGCAGCCCGGGACAGGGGGACACCGGGGAGCTGTTTTTT | CASSPGQGDTGELFF
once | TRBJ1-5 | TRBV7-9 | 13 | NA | TGTGCCAGCAGCTTAGGCCAGAATCAGCCCCAGCATTTT | CASSLGQNQPQHF
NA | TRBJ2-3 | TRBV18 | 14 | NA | TGTGCCAGCTCACTACAGGCTAGCACAGATACGCAGTATTTT | CASSLQASTDTQYF
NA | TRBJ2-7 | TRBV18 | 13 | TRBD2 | TGTGCCAGCTCAGGGACTAGCGGGTACGAGCAGTACTTC | CASSGTSGYEQYF
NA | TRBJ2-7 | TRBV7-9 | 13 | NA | TGTGCCAGCTGTAGCGGACCGTCCTACGAGCAGTACTTC | CASCSGPSYEQYF
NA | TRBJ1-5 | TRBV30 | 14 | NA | TGTGCCTGGAGTGTCTCTTATAGCAATCAGCCCCAGCATTTT | CAWSVSYSNQPQHF
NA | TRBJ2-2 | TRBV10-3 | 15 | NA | TGTGCCATCAGTTCAGGAGCGGGTAACACCGGGGAGCTGTTTTTT | CAISSGAGNTGELFF
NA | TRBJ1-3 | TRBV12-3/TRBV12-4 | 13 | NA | TGTGCCAGCAACCCGACAGAAGGAAACACCATATATTTT | CASNPTEGNTIYF
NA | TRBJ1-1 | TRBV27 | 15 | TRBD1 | TGTGCCAGCCTCCGGGACAGGGGGCCTGACACTGAAGCTTTCTTT | CASLRDRGPDTEAFF
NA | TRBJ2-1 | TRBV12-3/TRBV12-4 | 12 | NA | TGTGCCAGCAGCCCTGGGCCTCGGGAGCAGTTCTTC | CASSPGPREQFF
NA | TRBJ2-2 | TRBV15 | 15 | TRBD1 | TGTGCCACCAGCAGGGACAGGGGGAACACCGGGGAGCTGTTTTTT | CATSRDRGNTGELFF
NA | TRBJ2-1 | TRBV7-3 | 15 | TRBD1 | TGTGCCAGCAGCTTTGAGACAGGGGGGATCAATGAGCAGTTCTTC | CASSFETGGINEQFF
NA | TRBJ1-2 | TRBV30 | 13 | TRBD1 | TGTGCCTGGAAACAGGGGGCGCGATATGGCTACACCTTC | CAWKQGARYGYTF
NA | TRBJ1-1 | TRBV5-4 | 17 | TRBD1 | TGTGCCAGCAGCTCGGGTTTAGGACAGGGAAGGAACACTGAAGCTTTCTTT | CASSSGLGQGRNTEAFF
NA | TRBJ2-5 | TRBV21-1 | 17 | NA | TGTGCCAGCAGCAAAGGGGCGATGGTCTGTAAACAAGAGACCCAGTACTTC | CASSKGAMVCKQETQYF
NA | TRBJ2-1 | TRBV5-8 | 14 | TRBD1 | TGTGCCAGCAGCCGTCGACAGGGCTACAATGAGCAGTTCTTC | CASSRRQGYNEQFF
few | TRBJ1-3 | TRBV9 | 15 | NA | TGTGCCAGCACCCTAACCCCGAGCAACGGAAACACCATATATTTT | CASTLTPSNGNTIYF
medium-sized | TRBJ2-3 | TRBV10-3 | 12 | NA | TGTGCCATCCGGACTGCAGCAGATACGCAGTATTTT | CAIRTAADTQYF
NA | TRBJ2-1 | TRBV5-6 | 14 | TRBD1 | TGTGCCAGCAGTCCCGGGACAGCTTACAATGAGCAGTTCTTC | CASSPGTAYNEQFF
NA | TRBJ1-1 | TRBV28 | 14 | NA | TGTGCCAGCAGTCCTCTCAGGGGGAACACTGAAGCTTTCTTT | CASSPLRGNTEAFF
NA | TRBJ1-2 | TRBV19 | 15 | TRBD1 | TGTGCCAGTAGTCCCCTCAGGGGGCCCGCTAATGGCTACACCTTC | CASSPLRGPANGYTF
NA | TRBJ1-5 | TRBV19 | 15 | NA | TGTGCCAGTAGTACGGTGGGCCCCTCTAATCAGCCCCAGCATTTT | CASSTVGPSNQPQHF
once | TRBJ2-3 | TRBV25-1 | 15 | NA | TGTGCCAGCAGTGACGGGCTCTACGGGGCAGATACGCAGTATTTT | CASSDGLYGADTQYF
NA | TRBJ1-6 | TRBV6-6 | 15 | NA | TGTGCCAGCAGATTGGGAGACTCCTATAATTCACCCCTCCACTTT | CASRLGDSYNSPLHF
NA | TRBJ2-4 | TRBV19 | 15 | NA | TGTGCCAGTAGTTCTCCGGGACTAGCCAAAAACATTCAGTACTTC | CASSSPGLAKNIQYF
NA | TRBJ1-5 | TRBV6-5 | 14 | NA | TGTGCCAGCAGCCTCGACAGCGCCAATCAGCCCCAGCATTTT | CASSLDSANQPQHF
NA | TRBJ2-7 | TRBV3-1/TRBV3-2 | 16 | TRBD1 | TGTGCCAGCAGCCGCGCCGCAGGGACAGGGGGCTACGAGCAGTACTTC | CASSRAAGTGGYEQYF
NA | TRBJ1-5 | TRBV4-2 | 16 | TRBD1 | TGTGCCAGCAGCCAAGGGACAGGGAATAAGGATCAGCCCCAGCATTTT | CASSQGTGNKDQPQHF
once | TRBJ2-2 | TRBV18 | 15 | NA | TGTGCCAGCTCACCACTCGCAGGGAACACCGGGGAGCTGTTTTTT | CASSPLAGNTGELFF
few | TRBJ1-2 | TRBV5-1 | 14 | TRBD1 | TGCGCCAGCAGCCCCATGGACAGGTCGGGCGGCTACACCTTC | CASSPMDRSGGYTF
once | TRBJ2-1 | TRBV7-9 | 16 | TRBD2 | TGTGCCAGCAGCCCAACGACTAGCGGAGGTGTCAATGAGCAGTTCTTC | CASSPTTSGGVNEQFF
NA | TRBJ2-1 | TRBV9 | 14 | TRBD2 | TGTGCCAGCTCCCGGGGGGGGTCATACAATGAGCAGTTCTTC | CASSRGGSYNEQFF